This T cell receptor beta chain came from a study of T cell responses to AZD1222 COVID-19 vaccine. CDR3 size: 15 residues. V was clipped by 2 bases and J by 7 bases; unmatched bases: 11. From germline, CDR1 is MGHDK and CDR2 SYGVNS. Assay used: immunoSEQ multiplex PCR; TCRdb lists only in-frame clones, some missing. The sample lists 150,000 or so clones, roughly 90% occurring once. This receptor was identified in an adult in good health. The chain is built from TRBV25-1 and TRBJ2-7, with 7 bases that match TRBD1. This specimen consisted of peripheral blood, obtained on day 0 of MenACWY control vaccination. In DNA, the CDR3 is TGTGCCAGCAGTGAAGACAGGGTAAAGGTGGGGGAGCAGTACGTC. It specifies CASSEDRVKVGEQYV.